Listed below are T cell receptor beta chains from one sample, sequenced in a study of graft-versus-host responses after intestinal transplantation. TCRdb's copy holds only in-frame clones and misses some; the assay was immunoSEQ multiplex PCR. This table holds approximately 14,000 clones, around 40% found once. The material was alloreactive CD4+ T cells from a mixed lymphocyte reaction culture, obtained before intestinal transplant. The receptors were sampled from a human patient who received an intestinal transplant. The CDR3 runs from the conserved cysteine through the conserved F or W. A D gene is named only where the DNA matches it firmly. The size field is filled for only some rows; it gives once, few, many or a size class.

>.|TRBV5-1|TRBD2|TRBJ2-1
CASSLTGLATIEQFF
TGCGCCAGCAGCTTGACGGGACTAGCAACCATTGAGCAGTTCTTC
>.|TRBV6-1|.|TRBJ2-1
CASSVTSKQFF
TGTGCCAGCAGTGTCACTAGCAAGCAGTTCTTC
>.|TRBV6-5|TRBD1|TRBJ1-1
CASSLDRTNTEAFF
TGTGCCAGTTCGCTGGACAGGACTAACACTGAAGCTTTCTTT
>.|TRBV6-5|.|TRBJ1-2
CASRSQGIKSSYTF
TGTGCCAGCAGGTCACAGGGTATTAAGTCCAGCTACACCTTC
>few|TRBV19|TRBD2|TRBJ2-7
CARTASGESYEQYF
TGTGCCAGGACGGCTAGCGGTGAATCCTACGAGCAGTACTTC
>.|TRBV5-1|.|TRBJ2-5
CASSPGGVGETQYF
TGCGCCAGCAGCCCCGGGGGAGTCGGAGAGACCCAGTACTTC
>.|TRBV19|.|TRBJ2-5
CASSTRLQETQYF
TGTGCCAGTAGTACCCGTCTGCAAGAGACCCAGTACTTC
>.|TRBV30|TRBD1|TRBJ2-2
CASDRGTGTGELFF
TGTGCCTCAGACAGGGGAACGGGAACCGGGGAGCTGTTTTTT
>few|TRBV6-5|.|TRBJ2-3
CASRSTFSSTDTQYF
TGTGCCAGCAGGTCGACTTTTTCTAGCACAGATACGCAGTATTTT
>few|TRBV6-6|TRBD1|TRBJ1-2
CASRTGQVNYGYTF
TGTGCCAGCAGGACGGGACAGGTCAACTATGGCTACACCTTC
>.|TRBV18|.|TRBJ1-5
CASSPPAFSNQPQHF
TGTGCCAGCTCACCACCGGCTTTTAGCAATCAGCCCCAGCATTTT
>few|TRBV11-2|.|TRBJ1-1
CASSFTDDTEAFF
TGTGCCAGCAGCTTCACAGATGACACTGAAGCTTTCTTT
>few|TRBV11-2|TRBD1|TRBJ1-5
CASSPTGINQPQHF
TGTGCCAGCAGCCCGACAGGGATTAATCAGCCCCAGCATTTT
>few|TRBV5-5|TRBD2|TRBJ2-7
CASSSPLAGKYEQYF
TGTGCCAGCAGCTCCCCACTAGCGGGGAAGTACGAGCAGTACTTC
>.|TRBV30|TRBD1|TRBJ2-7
CAWSNPGQGDYEQYF
TGTGCCTGGTCGAATCCGGGACAGGGGGATTACGAGCAGTACTTC
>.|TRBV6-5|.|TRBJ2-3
CASSPPYTDTQYF
TGTGCCAGCAGCCCTCCTTACACAGATACGCAGTATTTT
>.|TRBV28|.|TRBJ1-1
CASSPATANTEAFF
TGTGCCAGCAGCCCAGCGACAGCGAACACTGAAGCTTTCTTT
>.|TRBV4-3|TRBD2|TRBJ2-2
CASSQDSGLAGGYTGELFF
TGCGCCAGCAGCCAAGACAGTGGACTAGCGGGGGGTTACACCGGGGAGCTGTTTTTT
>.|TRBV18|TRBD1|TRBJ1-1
CASSPLLDRSNTEAFF
TGTGCCAGCTCACCACTGTTGGACAGGTCCAACACTGAAGCTTTCTTT
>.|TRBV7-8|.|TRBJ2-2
CASSSGYTGELFF
TGTGCCAGCAGCTCCGGGTACACCGGGGAGCTGTTTTTT
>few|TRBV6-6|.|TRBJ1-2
CASSSGYGYTF
TGTGCCAGCAGTTCAGGGTATGGCTACACCTTC
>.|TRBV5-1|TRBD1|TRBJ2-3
CASSSGTGELTDTQYF
TGCGCCAGCAGCTCAGGGACAGGGGAACTCACAGATACGCAGTATTTT
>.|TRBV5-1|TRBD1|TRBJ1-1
CASSLGTGGPWAEAFF
TGCGCCAGCAGCCTAGGGACAGGGGGCCCCTGGGCTGAAGCTTTCTTT
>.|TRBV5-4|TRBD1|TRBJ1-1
CASSLQGQLNTEAFF
TGTGCCAGCAGCCTACAGGGGCAGCTGAACACTGAAGCTTTCTTT
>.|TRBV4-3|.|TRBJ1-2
CASSQDSGGIKGYTF
TGCGCCAGCAGCCAAGATAGCGGGGGGATAAAAGGCTACACCTTC
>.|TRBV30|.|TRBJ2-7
CAWNQGFYEQYF
TGTGCCTGGAACCAGGGTTTCTACGAGCAGTACTTC
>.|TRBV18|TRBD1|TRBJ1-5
CASSRQGGDQPQHF
TGTGCCAGCTCACGACAGGGGGGAGATCAGCCCCAGCATTTT
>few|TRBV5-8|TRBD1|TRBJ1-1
CASSRQGGDTEAFF
TGTGCCAGCAGCCGACAGGGGGGGGACACTGAAGCTTTCTTT
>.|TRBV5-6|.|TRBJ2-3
CASSWARGRAF
TGTGCCAGCAGCTGGGCCCGAGGGCGTGCTTTT
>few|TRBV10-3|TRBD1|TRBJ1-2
CAIRKVSGTGDGYTF
TGTGCCATCCGGAAGGTTTCAGGGACAGGGGACGGCTACACCTTC
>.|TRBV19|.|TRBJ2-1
CASSIGWGGDEQFF
TGTGCCAGTAGTATTGGATGGGGCGGGGATGAGCAGTTCTTC
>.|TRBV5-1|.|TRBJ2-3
CASRDLRTDTQYF
TGCGCCAGCAGGGACTTACGCACAGATACGCAGTATTTT
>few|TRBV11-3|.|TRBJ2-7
CASSLVRGSSYEQYF
TGTGCCAGCAGCTTAGTAAGGGGGTCTTCCTACGAGCAGTACTTC
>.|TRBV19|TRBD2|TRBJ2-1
CASSWGQRGLSYNEQFF
TGTGCCAGTAGTTGGGGGCAGCGGGGGCTTTCCTACAATGAGCAGTTCTTC
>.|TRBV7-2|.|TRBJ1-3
CASSLGPSSGNTIYF
TGTGCCAGCAGCTTAGGCCCGAGCTCTGGAAACACCATATATTTT
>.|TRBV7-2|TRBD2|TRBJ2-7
CASSLGLAGALYEQYF
TGTGCCAGCAGCTTGGGACTAGCGGGGGCTCTCTACGAGCAGTACTTC
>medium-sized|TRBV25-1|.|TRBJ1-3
CASSNVLSGNTIYF
TGTGCCAGCAGTAATGTCTTGTCTGGAAACACCATATATTTT
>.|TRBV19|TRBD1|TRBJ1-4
CASSATGGNEKLFF
TGTGCCAGTAGCGCGACAGGGGGTAATGAAAAACTGTTTTTT
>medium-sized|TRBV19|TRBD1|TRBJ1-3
CASSIRTGGDGNTIYF
TGTGCCAGTAGTATACGGACAGGGGGCGATGGAAACACCATATATTTT
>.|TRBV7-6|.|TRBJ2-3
CASSLASWFRGTDTQYF
TGTGCCAGCAGCTTAGCGTCGTGGTTTCGGGGCACAGATACGCAGTATTTT
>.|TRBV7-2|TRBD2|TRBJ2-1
CASSLGLAGGPGNEQFF
TGTGCCAGCAGCCTGGGACTAGCGGGGGGGCCCGGCAATGAGCAGTTCTTC
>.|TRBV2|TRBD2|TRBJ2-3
CASSSSGPTDTQYF
TGTGCCAGCAGTTCTAGCGGACCCACAGATACGCAGTATTTT
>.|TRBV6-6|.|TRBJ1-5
CASSYSPRTETQPQHF
TGTGCCAGCAGTTACTCTCCCCGGACAGAAACCCAGCCCCAGCATTTT
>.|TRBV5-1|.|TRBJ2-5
CASSLRGQETQYF
TGCGCCAGCAGCTTGCGGGGCCAAGAGACCCAGTACTTC
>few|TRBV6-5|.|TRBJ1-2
CASSYTSRGSYGYTF
TGTGCCAGCAGTTACACAAGCAGGGGTTCCTATGGCTACACCTTC
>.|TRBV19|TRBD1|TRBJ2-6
CASSMGSPGQGIGGANVLTF
TGTGCCAGTAGTATGGGCTCCCCGGGACAGGGGATTGGTGGGGCCAACGTCCTGACTTTC
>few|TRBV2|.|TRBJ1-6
CASSEARGSQPGNSPLHF
TGTGCCAGCAGTGAGGCCAGGGGCTCTCAGCCGGGTAATTCACCCCTCCACTTT
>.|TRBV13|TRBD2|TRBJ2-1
CASSLIRGGGGYNEQFF
TGTGCCAGCAGCTTAATACGTGGCGGGGGAGGCTACAATGAGCAGTTCTTC
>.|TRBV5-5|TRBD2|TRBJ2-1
CASSLETGLVGDEQFF
TGTGCCAGCAGCTTGGAAACGGGACTAGTGGGTGATGAGCAGTTCTTC
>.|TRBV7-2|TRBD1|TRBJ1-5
CASSSQTGASNQPQHF
TGTGCCAGCAGCTCCCAGACAGGGGCGAGCAATCAGCCCCAGCATTTT
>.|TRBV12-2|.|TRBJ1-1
CASRPREGHKGAEAFF
TGTGCAAGTCGCCCCCGCGAGGGACATAAGGGGGCTGAAGCTTTCTTT
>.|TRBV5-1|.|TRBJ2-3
CASSWTGTDTQYF
TGCGCCAGCAGTTGGACAGGCACAGATACGCAGTATTTT
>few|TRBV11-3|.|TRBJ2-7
CASSLGPIYEQYF
TGTGCCAGCAGCTTAGGGCCCATCTACGAGCAGTACTTC
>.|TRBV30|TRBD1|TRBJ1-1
CAWSKVWTGTYEAFF
TGTGCCTGGAGCAAAGTTTGGACAGGAACGTATGAAGCTTTCTTT
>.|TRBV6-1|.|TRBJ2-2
CASSVFRDTGELFF
TGTGCCAGCAGTGTGTTCAGGGACACCGGGGAGCTGTTTTTT
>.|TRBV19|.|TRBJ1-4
CASSTPRESTNEKLFF
TGTGCCAGTAGTACCCCACGGGAGTCAACTAATGAAAAACTGTTTTTT